Described below is a single T cell receptor beta chain sequence and its context. Its antigen is currently unknown. Clones were read by immunoSEQ multiplex PCR, and TCRdb kept only the in-frame ones, dropping some. Counted here are around 200,000 clones, 84% occurring once; the ten biggest clones make up 2.8%. The V segment lost 2 bases and the J segment 1 base; nucleotides outside the gene matches: 3. This CDR3 is built from 15 residues. Germline CDR1 reads LGHNA; CDR2 reads YSLEER. The data originate from a study of cytomegalovirus exposure and HLA in healthy donors. Study-wide background: The same platform was used for the 120 or so validation repertoires as for the 666 first-cohort repertoires, as reported in a later analysis. Study observations and caveats: Accounts indicate the classifier identified cytomegalovirus status with strong specificity and sensitivity. Researchers counted around 180 TCR beta chains as cytomegalovirus-associated.

The chain employs TRBV4-3 and TRBJ1-1, with 8 bases lining up with TRBD1. Sample: PBMCs. The TCR comes from a woman aged 18-30 years in good health and CMV-seropositive. The CDR3 coding sequence is TGCGCCAGCAGCCAAACAGGGGGTTGGAACACTGAAGCTTTCTTT. It is translated as CASSQTGGWNTEAFF.